These T cell receptor beta chains were read from a single sample in a study of T-cell reconstitution after alpha-beta-depleted transplantation in children. Via MiXCR, TCRdb re-called the PCR reads, giving one row per CDR3 protein. Of about 260,000 distinct CDR3 sequences listed, 6.5% to 9% are singletons. Sequencing was performed on PBMCs, mostly from graft donor cells, taken 180 days after TCRalphabeta/CD19-depleted stem cell transplant. The receptors shown here come from a male patient younger than 18 who had a stem cell transplant for acute lymphoblastic leukemia, so the T cells may come from the graft donor. The CDR3 runs from the conserved cysteine through the conserved F or W. The order of the fields is clone size, D gene, J gene, V gene, CDR3 DNA, CDR3 protein. The D gene is left open where the match is weak. A row's size may be missing; if present it is once, few, many or a size class.

clone size: many
D gene: .
J gene: TRBJ2-3
V gene: TRBV7-6
CDR3 DNA: TGTGCCAGCAGCTCAGCGACTGCCGGGTCCACAGATACGCAGTATTTT
CDR3 protein: CASSSATAGSTDTQYF

clone size: many
D gene: .
J gene: TRBJ1-2
V gene: TRBV18
CDR3 DNA: TGTGCCAGCTCACCAATCATTGGCTATGGCTACACCTTC
CDR3 protein: CASSPIIGYGYTF

clone size: many
D gene: .
J gene: TRBJ2-1
V gene: TRBV5-1
CDR3 DNA: TGCGCCAGCAGCTATACAGGGAATCGGATCAGCTCCTACAATGAGCAGTTCTTC
CDR3 protein: CASSYTGNRISSYNEQFF

clone size: many
D gene: TRBD1
J gene: TRBJ1-2
V gene: TRBV2
CDR3 DNA: TGTGCCAGCGAGGGACAGGGGAGCGGCTACACCTTC
CDR3 protein: CASEGQGSGYTF

clone size: many
D gene: TRBD2
J gene: TRBJ2-4
V gene: TRBV3-1
CDR3 DNA: TGTGCCAGCAGTCCGGGAGGTAGCTTAGCCAAAAACATTCAGTACTTC
CDR3 protein: CASSPGGSLAKNIQYF

clone size: many
D gene: .
J gene: TRBJ2-5
V gene: TRBV20-1
CDR3 DNA: TGCAGTGCTGGGAGGGGGACGGAGACCCAGTACTTC
CDR3 protein: CSAGRGTETQYF

clone size: many
D gene: TRBD1
J gene: TRBJ2-5
V gene: TRBV12-3/TRBV12-4
CDR3 DNA: TGTGCCAGCAGTTGGGACAGTAAAGAGACCCAGTACTTC
CDR3 protein: CASSWDSKETQYF

clone size: many
D gene: .
J gene: TRBJ1-1
V gene: TRBV5-1
CDR3 DNA: TGCGCCAGCAGCTTGGGGGAGGGTGAAGCTTTCTTT
CDR3 protein: CASSLGEGEAFF

clone size: many
D gene: TRBD1
J gene: TRBJ2-1
V gene: TRBV18
CDR3 DNA: TGTGCCAGCTCGTGGGGACAGGCGTACAATGAGCAGTTCTTC
CDR3 protein: CASSWGQAYNEQFF

clone size: many
D gene: .
J gene: TRBJ2-1
V gene: TRBV6-5
CDR3 DNA: TGTGCCAGCAGTTTGGGACTTTTGGGGGTTTACAATGAGCAGTTCTTC
CDR3 protein: CASSLGLLGVYNEQFF

clone size: many
D gene: .
J gene: TRBJ2-3
V gene: TRBV15
CDR3 DNA: TGTGCCACCAGGCCGGGGCGCACAGATACGCAGTATTTT
CDR3 protein: CATRPGRTDTQYF

clone size: many
D gene: TRBD2
J gene: TRBJ2-1
V gene: TRBV6-2/TRBV6-3
CDR3 DNA: TGTGCCAGCAGTTACCGCGGACTAGCGGGCCCCAATGAGCAGTTCTTC
CDR3 protein: CASSYRGLAGPNEQFF

clone size: many
D gene: .
J gene: TRBJ1-5
V gene: TRBV19
CDR3 DNA: TGTGCCAGTAGTATGAGGGAGAGGGCCAGAGATCAGCCCCAGCATTTT
CDR3 protein: CASSMRERARDQPQHF

clone size: many
D gene: TRBD2
J gene: TRBJ2-7
V gene: TRBV20-1
CDR3 DNA: TGCAGTGCTAGAGATCATAGCGGGAGAGTCCACGAGCAGTACTTC
CDR3 protein: CSARDHSGRVHEQYF

clone size: many
D gene: .
J gene: TRBJ1-3
V gene: TRBV7-6
CDR3 DNA: TGTGCCAGCAGCAGGACAGTCTCTGGAAACACCATATATTTT
CDR3 protein: CASSRTVSGNTIYF

clone size: many
D gene: .
J gene: TRBJ2-1
V gene: TRBV12-3/TRBV12-4
CDR3 DNA: TGTGCCAGCAACCATCCGGGGTCCTACAATGAGCAGTTCTTC
CDR3 protein: CASNHPGSYNEQFF

clone size: many
D gene: TRBD1
J gene: TRBJ2-1
V gene: TRBV6-2/TRBV6-3
CDR3 DNA: TGTGCCAGCAGTTTCCTGGACAGGAACTACAATGAGCAGTTCTTC
CDR3 protein: CASSFLDRNYNEQFF

clone size: many
D gene: TRBD1
J gene: TRBJ2-5
V gene: TRBV7-2
CDR3 DNA: TGTGCCAGCAGCTTGACAGGGGTAGAGACCCAGTACTTC
CDR3 protein: CASSLTGVETQYF

clone size: many
D gene: TRBD1
J gene: TRBJ2-1
V gene: TRBV28
CDR3 DNA: TGTGCCAGCAGTCCGGGACAGGGGTACTACAATGAGCAGTTCTTC
CDR3 protein: CASSPGQGYYNEQFF

clone size: many
D gene: TRBD2
J gene: TRBJ2-7
V gene: TRBV5-5
CDR3 DNA: TGTGCCAGCAGCTTCGGGGGGATTTACTACGAGCAGTACTTC
CDR3 protein: CASSFGGIYYEQYF

clone size: many
D gene: .
J gene: TRBJ2-1
V gene: TRBV3-1
CDR3 DNA: TGTGCCAGCAGCCAAGACAGGGTGGTGCGGAATGAGCAGTTCTTC
CDR3 protein: CASSQDRVVRNEQFF

clone size: many
D gene: TRBD1
J gene: TRBJ2-1
V gene: TRBV4-2
CDR3 DNA: TGTGCCAGCAGCCAAGATCCTGGGGGACAGGGGGCGCGCAATGAGCAGTTCTTC
CDR3 protein: CASSQDPGGQGARNEQFF

clone size: many
D gene: TRBD1
J gene: TRBJ2-1
V gene: TRBV18
CDR3 DNA: TGTGCCAGCTCACCTTTTAGGACAGGGGACAATGAGCAGTTCTTC
CDR3 protein: CASSPFRTGDNEQFF

clone size: many
D gene: .
J gene: TRBJ2-1
V gene: TRBV10-3
CDR3 DNA: TGTGCCATCAGTGAAGGAGGGGGGGCGGGCTACAATGAGCAGTTCTTC
CDR3 protein: CAISEGGGAGYNEQFF

clone size: many
D gene: .
J gene: TRBJ2-7
V gene: TRBV5-1
CDR3 DNA: TGCGCCAGCAAGTCCCTTTCTTTGGGCTACGAGCAGTACTTC
CDR3 protein: CASKSLSLGYEQYF

clone size: many
D gene: .
J gene: TRBJ2-2
V gene: TRBV21-1
CDR3 DNA: TGTGCCAGCAGCAAAGAGAAGGGGCTCAACACCGGGGAGCTGTTTTTT
CDR3 protein: CASSKEKGLNTGELFF

clone size: many
D gene: .
J gene: TRBJ2-5
V gene: TRBV20-1
CDR3 DNA: TGCAGTGCCCCTAGGGGGGCCCAGTACTTC
CDR3 protein: CSAPRGAQYF

clone size: many
D gene: .
J gene: TRBJ1-1
V gene: TRBV27
CDR3 DNA: TGTGCCAGCAGTTTAACAGGGTCGGGGAACACTGAAGCTTTCTTT
CDR3 protein: CASSLTGSGNTEAFF

clone size: many
D gene: TRBD2
J gene: TRBJ2-1
V gene: TRBV9
CDR3 DNA: TGTGCCAGCAGCGTAGGTAGCGGGAGAACGAATGAGCAGTTCTTC
CDR3 protein: CASSVGSGRTNEQFF

clone size: many
D gene: .
J gene: TRBJ2-3
V gene: TRBV4-2
CDR3 DNA: TGTGCCAGCAGCCTTAGGGGGGAGGCCGGAGATACGCAGTATTTT
CDR3 protein: CASSLRGEAGDTQYF

clone size: .
D gene: TRBD2
J gene: TRBJ2-3
V gene: TRBV18
CDR3 DNA: TGTGCCAGCTCACCCATTAGCGGGGCGACAGATACGCAGTATTTT
CDR3 protein: CASSPISGATDTQYF